This T cell receptor (beta chain) was obtained from a study of blood T cells in healthy people across ages (dated by TCRdb to between 2014 and 2017). Study-wide context: Template switching captured roughly one uniquely barcoded TCR beta cDNA molecule per two T cells in model experiments. The donors were divided into four age groups: young (average approximately 17 years), middle-aged (about 40), aged (under 70) and long-lived (82). Two additional independent replicas of 1 million unique cDNA reads from the same blood draw were analyzed for two donors (one aged 18 to 30 and one aged 80 or older). To track age-related changes in TCR beta repertoire diversity, the study relied on deep sequencing normalized with unique cDNA molecular identifiers. To avoid experimental bias, donors of different ages were spread randomly across the sequencing lanes. Overall study outcomes, separate from this receptor: Estimates of total diversity based on one million sequenced T cells were considered lower bounds and underestimates. Bulk unsorted PBMC profiling prevented conclusive comparison of naive and antigen-experienced compartments. Compared with the aged group, more naive CD4+ T cells, fewer expanded clones and increased TCR diversity were shown by the long-lived group, suggesting age selection. Observed TCR beta diversity correlated strongly with the percentage of naive T cells measured by flow cytometry. Observed TCR beta diversity per million T cells fell roughly linearly with age, and a significant reduction was already apparent by age around 36. The CMV infection status of donors was not known, potentially confounding age-related changes in expanded clonotypes.

The library was obtained by 5' RACE. TCRdb names Illumina HiSeq 2500 as the instrument used. A second PCR of about 7 to 12 cycles was performed with a sample-barcoded 5' primer and a J-beta primer mix. A template-switch 5' adaptor carrying 12 random nucleotides introduced a unique molecular identifier onto each TCR beta cDNA molecule. At least 2.5 million CDR3-containing paired-end reads were obtained from each sample. First-strand cDNA was synthesized from all RNA with the Mint cDNA synthesis kit, primed by a TRBC-specific oligonucleotide. Following uracil-DNA glycosylase treatment, a first 18-cycle PCR with universal primers M1SS and BC2_uni_R was performed on all cDNA. In the original analysis: For normalization, 1 million high-quality reads, each with a distinct molecular identifier, were randomly selected from each sample. Instead of being binned into consensus sequences, reads with shared molecular identifiers were discarded. CDR3 identification, clonotype clustering and error correction used MiTCR with a Q25 quality threshold and the strictest error-elimination algorithm. A nonparametric unseen species model with Euler transformation was used to estimate lower-bound total TCR beta diversity. Through fastp at Q25 and MiXCR, TCRdb rebuilt clones from the public reads, retaining in-frame beta chains. Rows with one shared CDR3 protein collapse into an entry with the most common genes and DNA. These V and J calls rely on TCRdb rather than the paper's analysis. Recorded for this sample are over a million distinct CDR3 sequences; 35% to 45% of them occurred a single time. 7% to 9.5% of the sample is held by the ten biggest clonotypes.

The roughly 39 donors, aged roughly 6 to 100 years, were systemically healthy Caucasian individuals from Russia. Around 9.7 milliliters of peripheral blood were collected from each donor into EDTA-treated Vacutainer tubes. Ficoll-Paque density-gradient centrifugation was used to isolate PBMCs, with at least 6 million per sample. Trizol reagent was used to extract total RNA from PBMCs, with at least 5.5 micrograms per sample. Naive CD45RAhigh/CD27high T cell percentages were measured by flow cytometry on a PBMC aliquot from every donor. In this sample, this clonotype turned up a few times. This clone's antigen is unknown. Qualities for individual bases were not recorded, and no much larger clone is one base off. The junction carries 21 bases between V and J, which are trimmed by 7 bases and 2 bases respectively. The CDR3 contains 16 residues, cysteine and phenylalanine counted. The DNA shown is the 48-base CDR3, in frame from base 1. CDR1 and CDR2 are read off the germline V gene as SGHRS and YFSETQ.

The specimen sequenced was blood. The chain is assembled from TRBV5-1 and TRBJ1-1; a tentative D call is TRBD1 (5 bases match). The sequence derives from a woman under 30 in good health. The CDR3 is CASAPGTATVNTEAFF. The nucleotide sequence reads as follows: TGCGCCAGCGCCCCCGGGACGGCCACCGTTAACACTGAAGCTTTCTTT.